This is a list of T cell receptor beta chains from one sample in a study of OX40 agonist ivuxolimab in advanced cancers. Profiling relied on immunoSEQ multiplex PCR, and the TCRdb table lists in-frame clones only, not all of them. The data contain nearly 85,000 clones, over 65% of them seen just once; the ten biggest clones take up around 0.84%. The source material was CD4+ or CD8+ T cells sorted from blood, sampled in a trial of the OX40 agonist ivuxolimab. The receptors shown here come from an adult with an advanced solid tumor such as melanoma, head and neck, liver or kidney cancer. The CDR3 runs from the conserved cysteine through the conserved F or W. Each record gives: V gene, J gene, CDR3 length, CDR3 protein.

TRBV6-5	TRBJ2-7	14	CASSPTGGFYEQYF
TRBV7-3	TRBJ2-1	15	CASSLQGAQPNEQFF
TRBV7-2	TRBJ2-7	16	CASSLLRLDLSNEQYF
TRBV5-1	TRBJ1-1	15	CASSIDQRQNTEAFF
TRBV18	TRBJ2-4	16	CASSPGTGGAPDIQYF
TRBV6-5	TRBJ1-2	14	CASSFQGGGYGYTF
TRBV7-9	TRBJ2-2	15	CASILGQGGSGELFF
TRBV30	TRBJ1-4	13	CAWSRRQDEKLFF
TRBV18	TRBJ2-2	16	CASSPRQGAQTGELFF
TRBV7-2	TRBJ1-2	13	CASRRGTAHGYTF
TRBV6-6	TRBJ2-7	14	CASSQPEDKGEQYF
TRBV2	TRBJ2-7	14	CASSPSGTGPEQYF
TRBV7-9	TRBJ2-3	15	CASSLSNSPTDTQYF
TRBV10-3	TRBJ2-2	16	CAISGGTFVGAGELFF
TRBV19	TRBJ1-5	16	CASNAGQILRNQPQHF
TRBV19	TRBJ1-5	15	CASSMMEGAGQPQHF
TRBV4-2	TRBJ2-2	16	CASSQPPGLAHGELFF
TRBV19	TRBJ2-1	12	CASSETSIEQFF
TRBV7-2	TRBJ1-6	15	CASSAGTAYNSPLHF
TRBV11-2	TRBJ1-1	15	CASSSGWAENTEAFF
TRBV6-1	TRBJ1-5	13	CASSEQGSQPQHF
TRBV7-9	TRBJ1-4	16	CASSLGWGTGGEKLFF
TRBV6-5	TRBJ1-6	16	CASSYNGGNGDSPLHF
TRBV27	TRBJ2-2	11	CASSLTGRMFF
TRBV2	TRBJ1-2	8	CAAEASTF
TRBV2	TRBJ2-5	12	CASSELWETQYF
TRBV6-5	TRBJ1-1	13	CASSARRQEEAFF
TRBV10-3	TRBJ2-7	16	CAISESGGRGAREQYF
TRBV4-2	TRBJ2-3	17	CASSQGGQGWGADTQYF
TRBV6-6	TRBJ2-3	14	CASSYGRQTDTQYF
TRBV27	TRBJ2-6	18	CASSVSGQGAAGANVLTF
TRBV7-2	TRBJ1-4	14	CASSPQGSDEKLFF
TRBV5-8	TRBJ2-3	14	CASSLGSFSDTQYF
TRBV18	TRBJ1-6	18	CASSPNRGGGYYNSPLHF
TRBV30	TRBJ2-5	14	CAWRFLGGRETQYF
TRBV20-1	TRBJ1-4	11	CSAAGSRVRVF
TRBV11-2	TRBJ2-1	16	CASTKPGQGVSNEQFF
TRBV2	TRBJ2-1	15	CASTSGGSSYNEQFF
TRBV9	TRBJ2-7	14	CASSPRTGGYEQYF
TRBV19	TRBJ2-3	14	CATPLGLALDTQYF
TRBV29-1	TRBJ2-5	14	CSAPFQEAGETQYF
TRBV6-5	TRBJ2-1	13	CASSYMGYNEQFF
TRBV15	TRBJ1-4	14	CATSRDLGNEKLFF
TRBV5-1	TRBJ1-6	16	CASSLSGSSYNSPLHF
TRBV29-1	TRBJ2-7	13	CSVRTGESYEQYF